The 7 T cell receptor beta chains reported below all come from one sample, sequenced in a study of T cell repertoires in ileal Crohn's disease. Sequencing used immunoSEQ multiplex PCR; TCRdb keeps in-frame clones, though not all of them. This table has under 300 clones, 95% to 97% appearing once. The time point here: proximal margin of the surgical specimen (macroscopically non-inflamed). The sequenced sample was ileal tissue. These receptors all stem from an adult with Crohn's disease.

The chain links TRBV6-1 to TRBJ2-5; a possible D gene is TRBD2 (6 bases). CDR3 length: 17 residues. V lost 2 bases and J lost 2, with 18 bases in between. Germline CDR1 reads MNHNS; CDR2 reads SASEGT. The CDR3 coding sequence is TGTGCCAGCAGTGAAAGGGCTGCCCGGGACTTTCAAGAGACCCAGTACTTC. Protein product: CASSERAARDFQETQYF.

The chain is built from TRBV27 and TRBJ2-3; D is ambiguous. The V and J ends lost 6 bases and 4 bases respectively, with 14 bases between them. The CDR3 runs 14 residues. From germline, CDR1 is MNHEY and CDR2 SMNVEV (reference sequence). The chain's CDR3 is CASRDPFRADTQYF. The CDR3 DNA reads TGTGCCAGCAGGGACCCCTTTCGGGCAGATACGCAGTATTTT.

This chain uses TRBV7-2 with TRBJ1-5; TRBD1 matches at 7 bases. The ends lost 7 bases at V and 10 bases at J; junction bases unmatched: 13. Germline CDR1 reads SGHTA; CDR2 reads FQGNSA. This CDR3 has 14 amino acids. CDR3 region: CASTISTGEHPQHF. In DNA, the CDR3 is TGTGCCAGCACTATATCTACAGGGGAACACCCCCAGCATTTT. The variable domain in full, completed from reference TRBV7-2 and TRBJ1-5, reads GAGVSQSPSNKVTEKGKDVELRCDPISGHTALYWYRQSLGQGLEFLIYFQGNSAPDKSGLPSDRFSAERTGGSVSTLTIQRTQQEDSAVYLCASTISTGEHPQHFGDGTRLSIL.

The V and J genes are TRBV6-4 and TRBJ2-3, with TRBD2 matching 10 bases. Germline CDR1 MRHNA, CDR2 SNTAGT. This CDR3 region has 16 residues. V was pared by 0 bases and J by 0 bases, with 0 bases of the junction left unmatched. The CDR3: CASSDSTSGSTDTQYF. For the CDR3, the DNA is TGTGCCAGCAGTGACTCGACTAGCGGGAGCACAGATACGCAGTATTTT.

This chain uses TRBV29-1 with TRBJ2-1; D is ambiguous. The germline V and J ends were trimmed by 2 bases and 1 base, with 15 bases remaining between them. Germline CDR1 and CDR2: SQVTM and ANQGSEA. The CDR3 runs to 16 residues. In DNA form, the CDR3 reads TGCAGCGTTGAATCCGGTCAGGCCAAATCCTACAATGAGCAGTTCTTC. Translation: CSVESGQAKSYNEQFF.

The chain couples TRBV7-8 to TRBJ1-4; D is unclear. CDR3 size: 14 residues. Germline values: CDR1 SGHVS, CDR2 FQNEAQ. V dropped 6 bases and J dropped 6 bases, with 14 bases sitting between them. The CDR3 DNA follows: TGTGCCAGCAGAGGGTGGGAAAGATATGAAAAACTGTTTTTT. Residues: CASRGWERYEKLFF.

This clone is a singleton in its sample. The chain uses TRBV4-1 and TRBJ2-3; 12 bases map to TRBD2. This CDR3 spans 16 amino acids. V was clipped by 5 bases and J by 7 bases; unmatched bases: 10. Germline values: CDR1 MGHRA, CDR2 YSYEKL. CDR3 protein: CASSSRTSGEVNTQYF. CDR3 coding DNA: TGCGCCAGCAGCTCCCGGACTAGCGGGGAAGTGAATACGCAGTATTTT.